A selection of T cell receptor beta chains follows, all from one sample in a study of cytomegalovirus exposure and HLA in healthy donors. Clones were sequenced by immunoSEQ multiplex PCR, and TCRdb holds only the in-frame ones, with some missing. The table lists about 120,000 clones, about 71% of them singletons, with more than 2.5% in the top ten. The source material was PBMCs. These receptors were obtained from a woman aged 45-65 years in good health and CMV-seronegative. Each CDR3 is given with its conserved first and last residue. A D gene is named only where the DNA matches it firmly. Rows give clone size only sometimes, using once, few, many, or a class for an expanded clone.

V: TRBV30
D: NA
size: few
J: TRBJ2-5
DNA: TGTGCCTGGAGTGGGGGGACCTCAGGACTACGGGAGACCCAGTACTTC
CDR3: CAWSGGTSGLRETQYF

V: TRBV2
D: TRBD1
size: NA
J: TRBJ1-6
DNA: TGTGCCAGCAGGAGGGACAGGGGGAGGTCACCCCTCCACTTT
CDR3: CASRRDRGRSPLHF

V: TRBV7-9
D: NA
size: NA
J: TRBJ2-7
DNA: TGTTCCAGCACCCCCGGGGGTCCCGAGCAGTACTTC
CDR3: CSSTPGGPEQYF

V: TRBV7-2
D: TRBD1
size: NA
J: TRBJ2-7
DNA: TGTGCCAGCAGCGCAGCTACAGGGGGACTCTACGAGCAGTACTTC
CDR3: CASSAATGGLYEQYF

V: TRBV28
D: NA
size: NA
J: TRBJ2-2
DNA: TGTGCCAGCCGGGGGTCGGTCAACACCGGGGAGCTGTTTTTT
CDR3: CASRGSVNTGELFF

V: TRBV10-3
D: NA
size: NA
J: TRBJ1-2
DNA: TGTGCCATCAGTGGGACGGGGGAAGCTGGCTACACCTTC
CDR3: CAISGTGEAGYTF

V: TRBV7-9
D: TRBD1
size: NA
J: TRBJ2-3
DNA: TGTTCCAGCAGCATGGGGACAGGGGGATCAGATACGCAGTATTTT
CDR3: CSSSMGTGGSDTQYF

V: TRBV7-9
D: TRBD2
size: NA
J: TRBJ2-2
DNA: TGTGCCAGCAGGCAGCGACTAGCGGGAGAGGCCGGGGAGCTGTTTTTT
CDR3: CASRQRLAGEAGELFF

V: TRBV2
D: NA
size: NA
J: TRBJ1-2
DNA: TGTGCCAGCAGTCGAAGCCTAGACCGGGATACTAGCAGGGGCTACACCTTC
CDR3: CASSRSLDRDTSRGYTF

V: TRBV19
D: NA
size: NA
J: TRBJ1-5
DNA: TGTGCCAGTAGTACCGTGACAGGATACAATCAGCCCCAGCATTTT
CDR3: CASSTVTGYNQPQHF

V: TRBV5-5
D: TRBD1
size: NA
J: TRBJ1-1
DNA: TGTGCCAGCAGCTTGCCAGGGGGCGTCATGAACACTGAAGCTTTCTTT
CDR3: CASSLPGGVMNTEAFF

V: TRBV5-5
D: TRBD2
size: NA
J: TRBJ2-1
DNA: TGTGCCAGCAGCTTGCAGCTAGCGGGAGTGGGGATTGAGCAGTTCTTC
CDR3: CASSLQLAGVGIEQFF

V: TRBV10-3
D: TRBD1
size: NA
J: TRBJ2-2
DNA: TGTGCCAGCCGGGACAGCAACACCGGGGAGCTGTTTTTT
CDR3: CASRDSNTGELFF

V: TRBV7-9
D: TRBD2
size: NA
J: TRBJ2-7
DNA: TGTGCCAGCAGCCCAGGGACTAGAGGAGGCGAGCAGTACTTC
CDR3: CASSPGTRGGEQYF

V: TRBV30
D: NA
size: NA
J: TRBJ1-4
DNA: TGTGCCTGGGGAAGACAGTCTGAAGAACTGTTTTTT
CDR3: CAWGRQSEELFF

V: TRBV29-1
D: NA
size: NA
J: TRBJ2-3
DNA: TGCAGCGTGGAGTGGTCCGATACGCAGTATTTT
CDR3: CSVEWSDTQYF

V: TRBV6-5
D: NA
size: NA
J: TRBJ2-1
DNA: TGTGCCAGCAGTTACTCACAGGGCTATGAGCAGTTCTTC
CDR3: CASSYSQGYEQFF

V: TRBV7-2
D: TRBD1
size: NA
J: TRBJ2-7
DNA: TGTGCCAGCAGACCCCGCCCTAAGGGACAGGGGCCGGACGAGCAGTACTTC
CDR3: CASRPRPKGQGPDEQYF

V: TRBV7-2
D: TRBD2
size: few
J: TRBJ2-4
DNA: TGTGCCAGCAGCTTTGGAGGTAGCGGGATAGACATTCAGTACTTC
CDR3: CASSFGGSGIDIQYF

V: TRBV7-2
D: TRBD2
size: NA
J: TRBJ2-1
DNA: TGTGCCAGCAGCTGGACTAGCGGGAGCTCCTACAATGAGCAGTTCTTC
CDR3: CASSWTSGSSYNEQFF

V: TRBV5-4
D: NA
size: NA
J: TRBJ1-6
DNA: TGTGCCAGCAGCTTGGTTGGGGGGAGTAATTCACCCCTCCACTTT
CDR3: CASSLVGGSNSPLHF

V: TRBV7-9
D: TRBD1
size: NA
J: TRBJ1-1
DNA: TGTTCCAGCAGCCTGGGACAGGGGGCGTTGGACACTGAAGCTTTCTTT
CDR3: CSSSLGQGALDTEAFF

V: TRBV7-9
D: NA
size: NA
J: TRBJ2-6
DNA: TGTGCCAGCACCCAGTTGGTCCAGACTGGGGCCAACGTCCTGACTTTC
CDR3: CASTQLVQTGANVLTF

V: TRBV7-2
D: NA
size: few
J: TRBJ2-5
DNA: TGTGCCAGCAGCTTATCTAGGAGTGGCCAAGAGACCCAGTACTTC
CDR3: CASSLSRSGQETQYF

V: TRBV6-4
D: NA
size: NA
J: TRBJ1-2
DNA: TGTGCCAGCAGTGACCGGGGGGGCGCGGTATATGGCTACACCTTC
CDR3: CASSDRGGAVYGYTF

V: TRBV28
D: NA
size: NA
J: TRBJ1-1
DNA: TGTGCCAGCAATATCGGGAGGAACACTGAAGCTTTCTTT
CDR3: CASNIGRNTEAFF

V: TRBV2
D: NA
size: few
J: TRBJ1-1
DNA: TGTGCCAGCAGATACAGTGAAGCTTTCTTT
CDR3: CASRYSEAFF

V: TRBV28
D: NA
size: NA
J: TRBJ1-5
DNA: TGTGCCAGCACCCCGCCCGGGAATGGGCCCCAGCATTTT
CDR3: CASTPPGNGPQHF

V: TRBV7-9
D: TRBD1
size: NA
J: TRBJ2-2
DNA: TGTGCCGTACCCTCCGCCTACAGGGGACAGTTTAGCGGGGAGCTGTTTTTT
CDR3: CAVPSAYRGQFSGELFF

V: TRBV5-4
D: TRBD2
size: NA
J: TRBJ2-3
DNA: TGTGCCAGCAGCGGCGGGGGAACAGATACGCAGTATTTT
CDR3: CASSGGGTDTQYF

V: TRBV30
D: NA
size: NA
J: TRBJ1-5
DNA: TGTGCCTGGAGTGCTCAGGTACCCAATCAGCCCCAGCATTTT
CDR3: CAWSAQVPNQPQHF

V: TRBV6-1
D: TRBD2
size: few
J: TRBJ2-1
DNA: TGTGCCAGCAGTGAAGCGCGGGTTGTAGCGGGAGCTCGGAATGAGCAGTTCTTC
CDR3: CASSEARVVAGARNEQFF

V: TRBV10-2
D: TRBD1
size: NA
J: TRBJ1-3
DNA: TGCGCCAGCAGCGGGGGGACAGGGGCTGGAAACACCATATATTTT
CDR3: CASSGGTGAGNTIYF

V: TRBV27
D: NA
size: few
J: TRBJ2-3
DNA: TGTGCCAGCAGCGAATCAAGGGGTGGCACAGATACGCAGTATTTT
CDR3: CASSESRGGTDTQYF

V: TRBV9
D: NA
size: NA
J: TRBJ2-2
DNA: TGTGCCAGCAGCACCCAGGGCACCGGGGAGCTGTTTTTT
CDR3: CASSTQGTGELFF

V: TRBV27
D: NA
size: few
J: TRBJ1-5
DNA: TGTGCCAGCAGCCGGAGAGGTGGGGGGGGCAATCAGCCCCAGCATTTT
CDR3: CASSRRGGGGNQPQHF

V: TRBV5-5
D: NA
size: NA
J: TRBJ1-4
DNA: TGTGCCAGCAGCTTCGGACAAGCAACTAATGAAAAACTGTTTTTT
CDR3: CASSFGQATNEKLFF

V: TRBV4-1
D: TRBD1
size: NA
J: TRBJ2-2
DNA: TGCGCCACCTCCGGACAGGGGATGCCCGGGGAGCTGTTTTTT
CDR3: CATSGQGMPGELFF

V: TRBV5-1
D: TRBD1
size: NA
J: TRBJ2-1
DNA: TGCGCCAGCAGCCTCCAACAGGGGAATGAGCAGTTCTTC
CDR3: CASSLQQGNEQFF

V: TRBV7-6
D: NA
size: once
J: TRBJ1-4
DNA: TGTGCCAGCAGCCAATGGGCACGTGCAACTAATGAAAAACTGTTTTTT
CDR3: CASSQWARATNEKLFF

V: TRBV18
D: TRBD2
size: NA
J: TRBJ2-7
DNA: TGTGCCAGCTCACCACCAACAACAGCCGGGTGGAGCGGGAGTATTTACGAGCAGTACTTC
CDR3: CASSPPTTAGWSGSIYEQYF

V: TRBV10-3
D: NA
size: NA
J: TRBJ1-2
DNA: TGTGCCATCAGTGAAATTTCCGGGGACTATGGCTACACCTTC
CDR3: CAISEISGDYGYTF

V: TRBV7-6
D: NA
size: NA
J: TRBJ2-5
DNA: TGTGCCAGCAGCTTAGGAGGGACTTCAGGGGAGACCCAGTACTTC
CDR3: CASSLGGTSGETQYF

V: TRBV12-5
D: NA
size: NA
J: TRBJ1-2
DNA: TGTGCTAGTGGTTTGGCCGGGATAGCCTATGGCTACACCTTC
CDR3: CASGLAGIAYGYTF

V: TRBV27
D: TRBD1
size: NA
J: TRBJ1-6
DNA: TGTGCCAGCAGTACATGGACAGGGGACAACTATAATTCACCCCTCCACTTT
CDR3: CASSTWTGDNYNSPLHF

V: TRBV18
D: TRBD1
size: NA
J: TRBJ1-2
DNA: TGTGCCAGCTCATCGGGACAGGGCCACTATGGCTACACCTTC
CDR3: CASSSGQGHYGYTF

V: TRBV7-2
D: TRBD2
size: NA
J: TRBJ2-5
DNA: TGTGCCAGCAGCCACCCCCTCCACGGACTAGCGGGAGGAGAGACCCAGTACTTC
CDR3: CASSHPLHGLAGGETQYF

V: TRBV7-8
D: NA
size: few
J: TRBJ2-1
DNA: TGTGCCAGCAGCTTAGTTTTCTTTAATGAGCAGTTCTTC
CDR3: CASSLVFFNEQFF

V: TRBV7-2
D: TRBD1
size: NA
J: TRBJ2-4
DNA: TGTGCCAGCAGCTTAGACAGGGGGCTAGCCAAAAACATTCAGTACTTC
CDR3: CASSLDRGLAKNIQYF

V: TRBV7-2
D: NA
size: NA
J: TRBJ1-3
DNA: TGTGCCAGCACGGAAGGGCCCAAAAGGGGCTCTGGAAACACCATATATTTT
CDR3: CASTEGPKRGSGNTIYF

V: TRBV5-6
D: TRBD2
size: NA
J: TRBJ2-3
DNA: TGTGCCAGCAGCTTGGCGGGGGGGAGGGCCTCGGGAGATACGCAGTATTTT
CDR3: CASSLAGGRASGDTQYF

V: TRBV7-3
D: NA
size: NA
J: TRBJ2-3
DNA: TGTGCCAGCAGCTTGATCGGGTCAGATACGCAGTATTTT
CDR3: CASSLIGSDTQYF

V: TRBV19
D: NA
size: few
J: TRBJ2-7
DNA: TGTGCCAGTAGTCCCTTAGCGGCACAGTACGAGCAGTACTTC
CDR3: CASSPLAAQYEQYF

V: TRBV19
D: TRBD1
size: NA
J: TRBJ1-1
DNA: TGTGCCAGTAGCCTAGGGGGCCCTGAAGCTTTCTTT
CDR3: CASSLGGPEAFF

V: TRBV30
D: TRBD1
size: NA
J: TRBJ1-2
DNA: TGTGCCTGGAGGGTACAGGGGAACTATGGCTACACCTTC
CDR3: CAWRVQGNYGYTF

V: TRBV18
D: NA
size: NA
J: TRBJ2-5
DNA: TGTGCCAGCTCACCACCGACGACAGAAGAGACCCAGTACTTC
CDR3: CASSPPTTEETQYF

V: TRBV5-4
D: TRBD1
size: few
J: TRBJ1-2
DNA: TGTGCCAGCAGCCCCCAGACAGGGAACGACTATGGCTACACCTTC
CDR3: CASSPQTGNDYGYTF

V: TRBV7-9
D: NA
size: few
J: TRBJ2-1
DNA: TGTGCCAGCAGTTATCACCGGACAGATTACAATGAGCAGTTCTTC
CDR3: CASSYHRTDYNEQFF